Each of the 8 T cell receptor beta chains below was sequenced from the same sample in a study of T cell responses to AZD1222 COVID-19 vaccine. The protocol was immunoSEQ multiplex PCR, while the TCRdb copy is restricted to in-frame clones and leaves out a portion. The repertoire has 50,000 or so clones, about 89% of them found once; the top ten carry about 5%. This sample comprised peripheral blood, obtained 28 days after the second AZD1222 dose. Every receptor here comes from an adult who received the AZD1222 COVID-19 vaccine.

This clone was picked up one time. The chain uses TRBV25-1 and TRBJ2-5; the D call may be TRBD1 or TRBD2 (5 bases each). Germline lookup yields CDR1 MGHDK and CDR2 SYGVNS. V gave up 3 bases and J gave up 5 bases, with 13 bases separating them. CDR3 length: 14 amino acids. CDR3 protein: CASSDLRGGETQYF. CDR3 nucleotide sequence: TGTGCCAGCAGTGATCTGAGGGGCGGGGAGACCCAGTACTTC.

This clone was recorded once. The V gene is TRBV19, the J gene TRBJ1-6; D call uncertain. The CDR3 covers 15 residues. V was clipped by 6 bases and J by 9 bases, with 18 bases between them. Germline-derived CDR1 and CDR2 are LNHDA and SQIVND (reference sequence). The CDR3 nucleotides read TGTGCCAGTAGGGTTGGGTTCGGTGTCGGTTCACCCCTCCACTTT. Translated, it gives CASRVGFGVGSPLHF.

The genes are TRBV28 and TRBJ1-2, with D possibly matching TRBD1 (5 bases). CDR1 and CDR2 (germline): MDHEN, SYDVKM. The germline V and J ends were trimmed by 2 bases and 3 bases, with 7 bases remaining between them. The CDR3 has 13 residues. This chain's CDR3 is CASSLGGYYGYTF. Here the CDR3 DNA reads TGTGCCAGCAGTTTAGGGGGGTACTATGGCTACACCTTC.

The chain couples TRBV5-5 to TRBJ2-1; TRBD1 agrees at 7 bases. The CDR3 runs to 13 residues. Losses at the gene ends were 5 bases for V and 7 bases for J; bases not matched to a gene: 6. The germline V gene has CDR1 SGHKS and CDR2 YYEKEE (reference sequence). In DNA, the CDR3 is TGTGCCAGCAGTTACTCACAGGGGAATGAGCAGTTCTTC. Encoded protein: CASSYSQGNEQFF.

V gene TRBV24-1 combines with J gene TRBJ2-3; D is undetermined. Trimming cost V 7 bases and J 2 bases, with 15 bases left between them. The CDR3 extends over 15 amino acids. From germline, CDR1 is KGHDR and CDR2 SFDVKD. The CDR3 DNA reads TGTGCCACCAGCCGTATGGTAGGGTACACAGATACGCAGTATTTT. It is translated as CATSRMVGYTDTQYF.

The rearrangement uses TRBV4-1 and TRBJ2-7; TRBD1 agrees at 7 bases. Trimming removed 2 bases from V and 0 bases from J; junction bases left unmatched: 4. This CDR3 contains 15 residues. CDR1 and CDR2 from the germline V gene are MGHRA and YSYEKL. The CDR3 loop reads CASSQPGQSSYEQYF. In DNA form, the CDR3 reads TGCGCCAGCAGCCAACCGGGACAGAGCTCCTACGAGCAGTACTTC.

The chain links TRBV6-5 to TRBJ2-7; 7 bases map to TRBD1. The CDR3 totals 16 residues. Germline V gene lookup returns CDR1 MNHEY and CDR2 SVGAGI. Unmatched junction bases numbered 8, after V lost 0 bases and J lost 3 bases. The CDR3 loop is CASSYSGFAGGYEQYF. The CDR3 nucleotides read TGTGCCAGCAGTTACTCCGGGTTCGCAGGGGGCTACGAGCAGTACTTC.

This clone was seen a few times. The chain couples TRBV29-1 to TRBJ2-7, with TRBD2 matching over 10 bases. This CDR3 has 14 residues. Germline CDR1 reads SQVTM; CDR2 reads ANQGSEA. The junction had 8 bases not matched to a gene; V was cut back by 2 bases and J by 7 bases. The CDR3 DNA sequence: TGCAGCGTTGAATTAGCGGGAGGAACTAGAGAGCAGTACTTC. Its translation: CSVELAGGTREQYF.